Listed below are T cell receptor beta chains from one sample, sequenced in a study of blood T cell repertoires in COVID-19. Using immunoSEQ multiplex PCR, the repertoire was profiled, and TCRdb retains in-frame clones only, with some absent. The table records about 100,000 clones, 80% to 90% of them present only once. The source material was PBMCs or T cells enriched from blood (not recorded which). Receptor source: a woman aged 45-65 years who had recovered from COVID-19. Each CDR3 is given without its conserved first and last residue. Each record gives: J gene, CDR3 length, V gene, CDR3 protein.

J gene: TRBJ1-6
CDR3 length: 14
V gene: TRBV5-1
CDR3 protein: ASSYDPGGEDSPLH

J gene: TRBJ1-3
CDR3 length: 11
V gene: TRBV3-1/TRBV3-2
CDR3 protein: ASSPGRGNTIY

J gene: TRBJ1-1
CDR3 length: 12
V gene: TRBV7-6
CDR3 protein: ASSPQRGNVEAF

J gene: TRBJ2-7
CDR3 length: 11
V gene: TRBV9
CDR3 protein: ASSIGLATEQY

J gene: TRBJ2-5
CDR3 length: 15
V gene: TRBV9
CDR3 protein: ASSVGGGLSSGETQY

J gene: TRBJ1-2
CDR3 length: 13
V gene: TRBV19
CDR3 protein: ASTKSGGTNYGYT

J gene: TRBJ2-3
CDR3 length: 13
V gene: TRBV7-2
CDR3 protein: ASSLWGQTTDTQY

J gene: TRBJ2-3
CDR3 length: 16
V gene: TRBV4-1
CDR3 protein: ASSQARTSGGAGDTQY

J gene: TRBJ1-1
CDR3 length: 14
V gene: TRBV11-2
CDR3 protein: ASSTGGAPSNTEAF

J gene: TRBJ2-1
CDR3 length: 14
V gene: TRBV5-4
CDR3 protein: ASSRGTRDLSDEQF

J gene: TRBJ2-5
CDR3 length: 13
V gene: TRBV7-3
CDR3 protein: ASSKAASDTETQY

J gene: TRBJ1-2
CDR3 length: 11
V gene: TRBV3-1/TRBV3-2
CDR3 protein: ASYGGMIYGYT

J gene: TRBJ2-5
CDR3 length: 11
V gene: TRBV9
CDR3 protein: ASSADRAETQY

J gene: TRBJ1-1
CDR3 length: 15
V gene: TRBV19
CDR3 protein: ASRRDRPNQGGTEAF

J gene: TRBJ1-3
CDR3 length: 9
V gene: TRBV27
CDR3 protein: ASSSGNTIY

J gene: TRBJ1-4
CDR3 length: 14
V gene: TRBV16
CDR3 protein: ASSFTVGQGTEKLF

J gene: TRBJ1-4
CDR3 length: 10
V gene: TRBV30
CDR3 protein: AWSRVGEKLF

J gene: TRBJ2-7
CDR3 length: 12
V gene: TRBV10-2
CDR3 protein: ASSESWGIYEQY

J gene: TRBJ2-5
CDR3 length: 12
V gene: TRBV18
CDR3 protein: ASSPPPGQETQY

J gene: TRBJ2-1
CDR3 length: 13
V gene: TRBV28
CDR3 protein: ASSPMEPAYNEQF

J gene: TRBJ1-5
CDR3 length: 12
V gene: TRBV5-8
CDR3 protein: ASSLRVVNQPQH

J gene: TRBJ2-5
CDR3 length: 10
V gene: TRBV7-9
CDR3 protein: ASSLLYETQY

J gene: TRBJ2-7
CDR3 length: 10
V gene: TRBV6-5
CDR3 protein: ASRRDIYEQY

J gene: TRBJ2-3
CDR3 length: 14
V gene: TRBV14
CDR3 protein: ASSHHRGSSTDTQY

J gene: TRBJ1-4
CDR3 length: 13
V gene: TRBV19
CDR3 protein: ASSPMTPIREKLF

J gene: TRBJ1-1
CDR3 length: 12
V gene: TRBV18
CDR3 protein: ASSATRGGTEAF

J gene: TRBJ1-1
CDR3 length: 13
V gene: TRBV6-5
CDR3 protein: ASRLPGGLNTEAF

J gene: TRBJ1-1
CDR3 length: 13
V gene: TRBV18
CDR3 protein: ASSPRTGGLGEAF

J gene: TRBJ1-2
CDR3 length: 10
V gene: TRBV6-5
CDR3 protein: ASSNGGAGYT

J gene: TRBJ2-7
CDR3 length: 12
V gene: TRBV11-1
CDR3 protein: ASSLGTGGYEQY

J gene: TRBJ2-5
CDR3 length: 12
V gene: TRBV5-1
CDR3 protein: ASSLQRGGETQY